The subject of this entry is one T cell receptor (beta chain). Its antigen remains unknown. This clone may be a read error of a much larger clone one base away. Amplifying from RNA transcripts, the study obtained TCR beta CDR3 regions. First-round RT-PCR used HTBI primers; second-round multiplex PCR followed. Each CDR3 protein is one row after TCRdb ran MiXCR on the multiplex PCR reads. The table shows 500,000 to 600,000 distinct CDR3 sequences, with roughly 40% occurring only once. This specimen comes from a study of Graves' ophthalmopathy and Graves' hyperthyroidism. Study as a whole: Stable hyperthyroidism was defined by absence of ophthalmopathy within 18 months of follow-up. Points from the study as a whole: The majority of expanded thyroid clonotypes above 0.001 frequency also occurred in blood. Prediction of ophthalmopathy progression reached 70.59% sensitivity and about 72% specificity.

Thyroid ultrasound, orbital computed tomography, TRAb, serum thyroxine and clinical symptoms formed the basis of diagnosis. The CDR3 is made up of 14 amino acids. Germline CDR1 is DFQATT and CDR2 is SNEGSKA (reference sequence). The rearrangement links TRBV20-1 to TRBJ2-5; TRBD1 matches 9 bases. The origin of this receptor is an adult man with Graves' hyperthyroidism. Source material: peripheral blood or thyroid tissue (not recorded which). The CDR3 coding sequence is TGCAGTGCTGGTACAGGGGGCCGAGGGGAGATCCAGTACTTC. Amino acid sequence: CSAGTGGRGEIQYF.